This TCR beta chain was captured by sequencing in a study of blood T cell repertoires in COVID-19. About the research overall: Samples representing acute and convalescent COVID-19 were sourced from the United States, Italy and Spain.

Germline CDR1 is MNHEY and CDR2 is SMNVEV (reference sequence). Germline trimming cut 10 bases from V and 0 bases from J; bases unmatched to any gene: 11. This CDR3 comprises 15 residues. How the authors handled the data: Reference gene primer amplification yielded estimated nucleated cell counts. Profiling relied on immunoSEQ multiplex PCR, and the TCRdb table lists in-frame clones only, not all of them. V and J calls and clone size follow that table, whereas D and trimming were derived from the DNA. The repertoire consists of a few hundred thousand clones, with about 83% occurring once and the leading ten covering roughly 9.4%.

The TCR sequence derives from a woman between 50 and 59 years old who had recovered from COVID-19. The sample consisted of PBMCs or T cells enriched from blood (not recorded which). The V gene is TRBV27, the J gene TRBJ2-7; 8 nucleotides line up with TRBD1. CDR3 sequence: CANQMAGGLSYEQYF. CDR3 nucleotides: TGTGCCAATCAGATGGCAGGGGGCCTCTCCTACGAGCAGTACTTC.